Listed below are T cell receptor beta chains from one sample, sequenced in a study of T cell responses to AZD1222 COVID-19 vaccine. TCRdb's copy holds only in-frame clones and misses some; the assay was immunoSEQ multiplex PCR. This sample has about 160,000 clones, with more than 90% found just once. The source was peripheral blood, collected 28 days after the second AZD1222 dose. The receptors here all came from an adult who received the AZD1222 COVID-19 vaccine. Each CDR3 is given with its conserved first and last residue. Each record gives: clone size, J gene, D gene, V gene, CDR3 protein, CDR3 DNA. D genes are given only for firm matches. Rows give clone size only sometimes, using once, few, many, or a class for an expanded clone.

clone size: once
J gene: TRBJ1-2
D gene: TRBD1
V gene: TRBV28
CDR3 protein: CASIHTGANYGYTF
CDR3 DNA: TGTGCCAGCATTCACACAGGGGCTAACTATGGCTACACCTTC

clone size: NA
J gene: TRBJ1-2
D gene: NA
V gene: TRBV19
CDR3 protein: CASSREGYGYTF
CDR3 DNA: TGTGCCAGCTCCAGGGAAGGCTATGGCTACACCTTC

clone size: NA
J gene: TRBJ1-1
D gene: TRBD1
V gene: TRBV7-9
CDR3 protein: CASTTWPTGGNTEAFF
CDR3 DNA: TGTGCCAGCACTACATGGCCCACAGGGGGGAACACTGAAGCTTTCTTT

clone size: NA
J gene: TRBJ2-7
D gene: TRBD2
V gene: TRBV6-2/TRBV6-3
CDR3 protein: CASSRRLAGVYEQYF
CDR3 DNA: TGTGCCAGCAGCCGCAGACTAGCGGGAGTATACGAGCAGTACTTC

clone size: once
J gene: TRBJ2-6
D gene: NA
V gene: TRBV5-1
CDR3 protein: CASSLTPWQAGANVLTF
CDR3 DNA: TGCGCCAGCAGCTTGACCCCATGGCAGGCTGGGGCCAACGTCCTGACTTTC

clone size: NA
J gene: TRBJ1-1
D gene: NA
V gene: TRBV6-5
CDR3 protein: CASSYDTVENTEAFF
CDR3 DNA: TGTGCCAGCAGTTACGACACAGTTGAGAACACTGAAGCTTTCTTT

clone size: NA
J gene: TRBJ1-1
D gene: NA
V gene: TRBV4-2
CDR3 protein: CASSQGPGGNTEAFF
CDR3 DNA: TGTGCCAGCAGCCAAGGTCCCGGCGGAAACACTGAAGCTTTCTTT

clone size: NA
J gene: TRBJ2-1
D gene: NA
V gene: TRBV11-2
CDR3 protein: CASSSRLGNEQFF
CDR3 DNA: TGTGCCAGCAGCAGTAGACTGGGCAATGAGCAGTTCTTC

clone size: NA
J gene: TRBJ1-5
D gene: TRBD1
V gene: TRBV18
CDR3 protein: CASSPDRVGQPQHF
CDR3 DNA: TGTGCCAGCTCACCAGACAGGGTAGGTCAGCCCCAGCATTTT

clone size: once
J gene: TRBJ2-4
D gene: TRBD2
V gene: TRBV3-1/TRBV3-2
CDR3 protein: CASNAGLAGEKNIQYF
CDR3 DNA: TGTGCCAGCAATGCGGGACTCGCGGGAGAGAAAAACATTCAGTACTTC

clone size: NA
J gene: TRBJ1-1
D gene: NA
V gene: TRBV9
CDR3 protein: CASSPPGVTEAFF
CDR3 DNA: TGTGCCAGCAGCCCCCCCGGCGTCACTGAAGCTTTCTTT

clone size: NA
J gene: TRBJ1-6
D gene: NA
V gene: TRBV6-2/TRBV6-3
CDR3 protein: CASSYRRGLNSPLHF
CDR3 DNA: TGTGCCAGCAGTTATCGGAGGGGCCTGAATTCACCCCTCCACTTT

clone size: NA
J gene: TRBJ2-1
D gene: TRBD2
V gene: TRBV11-2
CDR3 protein: CASSPRWRTSGSSYNEQFF
CDR3 DNA: TGTGCCAGCAGCCCTCGTTGGAGGACTAGCGGGAGCTCCTACAATGAGCAGTTCTTC

clone size: NA
J gene: TRBJ2-7
D gene: NA
V gene: TRBV30
CDR3 protein: CAWRSSVGYEQYF
CDR3 DNA: TGTGCCTGGAGATCCTCCGTAGGGTACGAGCAGTACTTC

clone size: once
J gene: TRBJ2-1
D gene: TRBD2
V gene: TRBV27
CDR3 protein: CASSLRATARERSYNEQFF
CDR3 DNA: TGTGCCAGCAGTTTACGGGCGACCGCGCGGGAGAGGTCCTACAATGAGCAGTTCTTC